The clone carrying this T cell receptor beta chain was recorded many times. Its antigen is unknown. This entry is derived from a study of blood T cells in healthy people across ages. Findings of the study overall: Age brought a roughly linear fall in TCR beta diversity measured per million T cells. There was a strong correlation between TCR beta diversity and naive T cell percentage.

Looked up from germline, CDR1 is DFQATT and CDR2 is SNEGSKA (reference sequence). With 0 bases clipped from V and 4 bases from J, the junction kept 4 bases outside the gene matches. The CDR3 is 14 amino acids. Primers used in a second PCR of roughly 6 to 12 cycles were a sample-barcoded 5' primer and a J-beta primer mix. Each of the cDNA molecules was tagged by a template-switch adaptor with 12 random nucleotides. MiXCR, applied by TCRdb to the 5' RACE reads, yields one record per CDR3 protein. Here the sample spans approximately 2,000,000 distinct CDR3 sequences, 39% being singletons. Each sample yielded at least 5.5 micrograms of PBMC total RNA.

The TCR sequence derives from a human donor in good health. The chain links TRBV20-1 to TRBJ2-5; 8 bases fit TRBD2. The sequencing input was blood. CDR3: CSARDGLAGETQYF. The CDR3, as DNA: TGCAGTGCTAGAGATGGCCTAGCGGGAGAGACCCAGTACTTC.